Listed below are T cell receptor beta chains from one sample, sequenced in a study of control samples from healthy donors and cancer patients. Clones were read by immunoSEQ multiplex PCR, and TCRdb kept only the in-frame ones, dropping some. The data contain more than 100,000 clones, around 93% of them singletons. The sequenced material came from blood. The receptor source for this set is a man between 18 and 35 years old in good health. The CDR3 runs from the conserved cysteine through the conserved F or W. D genes are given only for firm matches. For some rows the clone size is stated as once, few or many, or as a class when expanded; others skip it.

V gene	J gene	clone size	D gene	CDR3 DNA	CDR3 protein
TRBV10-3	TRBJ2-2	once	TRBD1	TGTGCCATCAGACCGGGACAGGCAGTACACGGGGAGCTGTTTTTT	CAIRPGQAVHGELFF
TRBV18	TRBJ1-1	-	-	TGTGCCAGCTCCCTCGGCGGCGGGGGGAGCACTGAAGCTTTCTTT	CASSLGGGGSTEAFF
TRBV6-5	TRBJ2-4	-	-	TGTGCCAGCAGGGCTCTTCGGGGCGAGGGAAACATTCAGTACTTC	CASRALRGEGNIQYF
TRBV9	TRBJ2-3	-	-	TGTGCCAGCAGCGTAGGTGATACGCAGTATTTT	CASSVGDTQYF
TRBV6-5	TRBJ1-2	-	TRBD1	TGTGCCAGCTCCCGGACAGGAAACTATGGCTACACCTTC	CASSRTGNYGYTF
TRBV12-3/TRBV12-4	TRBJ2-5	-	-	TGTGCCAGCAGTATTAGGGCCAACCAGTACTTC	CASSIRANQYF
TRBV6-2/TRBV6-3	TRBJ1-2	-	-	TGTGCCAGCAGTCAGTCTCGGGGGCAGGGTGGCTACACCTTC	CASSQSRGQGGYTF
TRBV11-2	TRBJ1-1	-	-	TGTGCCAGCAGCCCTTCCCGGGGACTGAACACTGAAGCTTTCTTT	CASSPSRGLNTEAFF
TRBV27	TRBJ1-5	-	-	TGTGCCAGCAGTTTATTGGGGGCAGGCAATCAGCCCCAGCATTTT	CASSLLGAGNQPQHF
TRBV5-4	TRBJ2-3	-	TRBD2	TGTGCCAGCAGCCCGGGCGGGGTAGCGGGGATAACAGATACGCAGTATTTT	CASSPGGVAGITDTQYF
TRBV10-3	TRBJ1-2	-	TRBD1	TGTGCCATCAGTGACGGGGAGGGGGCATATGGCTACACCTTC	CAISDGEGAYGYTF
TRBV15	TRBJ1-2	-	-	TGTGCCACCAGCAGAGATCAGGGCGATGGCTACACCTTC	CATSRDQGDGYTF
TRBV25-1	TRBJ1-5	-	-	TGTGCCAGCAGTGAGAGCTTCGGGGGGAATTATAGCAATCAGCCCCAGCATTTT	CASSESFGGNYSNQPQHF
TRBV18	TRBJ1-4	-	TRBD1	TGTGCCAGCTCTCTAGGACAGGGGAATGAAAAACTGTTTTTT	CASSLGQGNEKLFF
TRBV7-9	TRBJ2-7	-	TRBD1	TGCGCCAGCAGCGGCGCCGGGACAGGGGGCGCATACGAGCAGTACTTC	CASSGAGTGGAYEQYF
TRBV3-1/TRBV3-2	TRBJ1-6	-	-	TGTGCCAGCAGCCGGGCGGTCGGGGATTCACCCCTCCACTTT	CASSRAVGDSPLHF
TRBV27	TRBJ1-6	few	TRBD1	TGTGCCAGCAGTCCCAAGCCCGACAGGGGTCCACCCCTCCACTTT	CASSPKPDRGPPLHF
TRBV6-6	TRBJ1-5	-	TRBD1	TGTGCCAGCAGTCTAAGGACAGGGGGCTATAGCAATCAGCCCCAGCATTTT	CASSLRTGGYSNQPQHF
TRBV5-5	TRBJ1-6	-	-	TGTGCCAGCAGCTTGGTGGGGTTGGGTAATTCACCCCTCCACTTT	CASSLVGLGNSPLHF
TRBV5-5	TRBJ2-4	-	-	TGTGCCAGCAGCTTGGTCGTCGGGTGGGAGGCCAAAAACATTCAGTACTTC	CASSLVVGWEAKNIQYF
TRBV4-1	TRBJ1-1	-	TRBD1	TGCGCCAGCCGACAGGGGCGGACTGAAGCTTTCTTT	CASRQGRTEAFF
TRBV5-1	TRBJ1-3	-	-	TGCGCCAGCAGCTTGACAGGACCCCAGGGGGGAAACACCATATATTTT	CASSLTGPQGGNTIYF
TRBV5-4	TRBJ2-2	once	TRBD1	TGTGCCAGCAGCCCCCGGGACAGAACACCGAACACCGGGGAGCTGTTTTTT	CASSPRDRTPNTGELFF
TRBV18	TRBJ1-1	-	-	TGTGCCAGCTCACCGAGGGCGACGAACACTGAAGCTTTCTTT	CASSPRATNTEAFF
TRBV27	TRBJ2-5	-	-	TGTGCCAGCAGTTTATCGTCCCCGTCCACAGAGACCCAGTACTTC	CASSLSSPSTETQYF
TRBV25-1	TRBJ1-1	-	-	TGTGCCAGCAGTGATTCGGGAGTGGAAACTGAAGCTTTCTTT	CASSDSGVETEAFF
TRBV6-5	TRBJ1-2	once	-	TGTGCCAGCAGTTACTCCGGGGGCAGCGGTGGCTACACCTTC	CASSYSGGSGGYTF
TRBV7-2	TRBJ2-1	-	-	TGTGCCAGCAGCCAACGAGGGGGGCAGGGCAGGTTCGTCAATGAGCAGTTCTTC	CASSQRGGQGRFVNEQFF
TRBV6-5	TRBJ1-2	-	TRBD1	TGTGCCAGCAGTTTAGGACAGGGGGGATATGGCTACACCTTC	CASSLGQGGYGYTF
TRBV4-1	TRBJ2-4	-	TRBD2	TGCGCCAGCAGCCTACGGACTAGCGGGGGCTTAGCCAAAAACATTCAGTACTTC	CASSLRTSGGLAKNIQYF
TRBV5-6	TRBJ2-1	once	-	TGTGCCAGCAGCTTGCTAGGGTTAGATGAGCAGTTCTTC	CASSLLGLDEQFF
TRBV28	TRBJ1-5	-	-	TGTGCCAGCAGTTTACAGGGCGGGTTAAGCAATCAGCCCCAGCATTTT	CASSLQGGLSNQPQHF
TRBV18	TRBJ2-7	-	TRBD2	TGTGCCAGCTCACCACCGACTAGCATGTTCGAGCAGTACTTC	CASSPPTSMFEQYF
TRBV18	TRBJ2-6	once	-	TGTGCCAGCTCACCAGATCGGAACTCTGGGGCCAACGTCCTGACTTTC	CASSPDRNSGANVLTF
TRBV4-2	TRBJ1-6	-	-	TGTGCCAGCAGCCATGTGACACCTACTAAGGATTCACCCCTCCACTTT	CASSHVTPTKDSPLHF
TRBV5-6	TRBJ2-1	-	-	TGTGCCAGCAGCCCCTCAATGAGGGGCCCCTACAATGAGCAGTTCTTC	CASSPSMRGPYNEQFF
TRBV4-1	TRBJ1-1	-	-	TGCGCCAGCAGCCAAGACCCCGGCCGCGCTTTCTTT	CASSQDPGRAFF
TRBV19	TRBJ2-4	-	-	TGTGCCAGTAGTATAGGGCCCGCGAGGTCTATCGCCAAAAACATTCAGTACTTC	CASSIGPARSIAKNIQYF
TRBV12-3/TRBV12-4	TRBJ1-1	-	-	TGTGCCAGCAGTTTTGTGGTCGGCACTGAAGCTTTCTTT	CASSFVVGTEAFF
TRBV4-1	TRBJ2-6	-	-	TGCGCCAGCAGCCAAGATGAGTGGAGCTCTGGGGCCAACGTCCTGACTTTC	CASSQDEWSSGANVLTF